This T cell receptor (beta chain) derives from a study of blood T cell repertoires in COVID-19. About the study: The cDNA or gDNA used as material had been derived from T cells, B-cell-depleted T cells, or PBMCs.

How the authors handled the data: Counts of nucleated cells, estimated from reference gene primer amplification, were obtained. Sequenced by immunoSEQ multiplex PCR; TCRdb stores in-frame clones only, minus some. The V and J calls and clone size come from that table; D and trimming were worked out from the DNA. The sample has more than 140,000 clones; around 84% are singletons. The CDR3 is made up of 15 amino acids. Germline CDR1 is MNHEY and CDR2 is SMNVEV (reference sequence). With 5 bases clipped from V and 3 bases from J, the junction kept 7 bases outside the gene matches. V gene TRBV27 combines with J gene TRBJ1-5; 7 bases agree with TRBD1. The TCR sequence derives from a woman in her 50s in a cohort sampled during active or convalescent COVID-19. The sequenced material came from peripheral blood. The CDR3: CASSQLQGVNQPQHF. CDR3 nucleotide sequence: TGTGCCAGCAGTCAGCTTCAGGGGGTCAATCAGCCCCAGCATTTT.